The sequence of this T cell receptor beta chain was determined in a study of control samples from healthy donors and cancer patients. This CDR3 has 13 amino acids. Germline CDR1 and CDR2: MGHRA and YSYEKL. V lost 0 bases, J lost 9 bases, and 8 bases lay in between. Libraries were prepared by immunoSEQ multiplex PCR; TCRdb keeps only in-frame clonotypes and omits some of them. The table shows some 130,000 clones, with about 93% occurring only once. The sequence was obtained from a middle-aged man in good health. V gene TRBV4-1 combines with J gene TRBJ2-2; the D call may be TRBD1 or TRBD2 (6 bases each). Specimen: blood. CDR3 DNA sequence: TGCGCCAGCAGCCAAGAGGGGGGCTGGGAGCTGTTTTTT. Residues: CASSQEGGWELFF.